This is a list of T cell receptor beta chains from one sample in a study of OX40 agonist ivuxolimab in advanced cancers. Profiled with immunoSEQ multiplex PCR; TCRdb holds only in-frame clones, not every one. The profile covers about 90,000 clones, with 80% to 90% appearing a single time and about 7.2% taken by the ten largest. Sample: CD4+ or CD8+ T cells sorted from blood, taken in a trial of the OX40 agonist ivuxolimab. These receptors were collected from an adult with an advanced solid tumor such as melanoma, head and neck, liver or kidney cancer. CDR3s include the opening cysteine and the closing phenylalanine or tryptophan. Each record gives: J gene, clone size, D gene, V gene, CDR3 protein, CDR3 DNA. The D gene is left open where the match is weak. Rows give clone size only sometimes, using once, few, many, or a class for an expanded clone.

j_call: TRBJ1-5; clone_size: -; d_call: -; v_call: TRBV5-6; cdr3_aa: CASSLWGASQPQHF; cdr3_nt: TGTGCCAGCAGCTTGTGGGGGGCGAGTCAGCCCCAGCATTTT
j_call: TRBJ2-7; clone_size: -; d_call: TRBD1; v_call: TRBV27; cdr3_aa: CASSLGQGAYEQYF; cdr3_nt: TGTGCCAGCAGTTTAGGCCAGGGGGCGTACGAGCAGTACTTC
j_call: TRBJ2-5; clone_size: -; d_call: -; v_call: TRBV5-4; cdr3_aa: CASSPKKGGPGETQYF; cdr3_nt: TGTGCCAGCAGCCCTAAGAAAGGAGGGCCGGGGGAGACCCAGTACTTC
j_call: TRBJ1-5; clone_size: once; d_call: -; v_call: TRBV5-1; cdr3_aa: CASSLYGLWDQPQHF; cdr3_nt: TGTGCCAGCAGCTTGTACGGTTTGTGGGATCAGCCCCAGCATTTT
j_call: TRBJ2-1; clone_size: -; d_call: TRBD1; v_call: TRBV6-5; cdr3_aa: CATRGQGYNEQFF; cdr3_nt: TGTGCCACCAGGGGACAGGGATACAATGAGCAGTTCTTC
j_call: TRBJ1-2; clone_size: -; d_call: -; v_call: TRBV30; cdr3_aa: CAWSISLSPGYTF; cdr3_nt: TGTGCCTGGAGTATCTCATTAAGCCCTGGCTACACCTTC
j_call: TRBJ1-5; clone_size: -; d_call: -; v_call: TRBV28; cdr3_aa: CASRRGDQPQHF; cdr3_nt: TGTGCCAGCAGGAGAGGGGATCAGCCCCAGCATTTT
j_call: TRBJ2-7; clone_size: -; d_call: -; v_call: TRBV6-5; cdr3_aa: CASSYYTGTYEQYF; cdr3_nt: TGTGCCAGCAGTTACTACACAGGGACCTACGAGCAGTACTTC
j_call: TRBJ2-1; clone_size: -; d_call: TRBD2; v_call: TRBV5-4; cdr3_aa: CASSLGASGTNEQFF; cdr3_nt: TGTGCCAGCAGCTTGGGTGCTAGCGGTACCAATGAGCAGTTCTTC
j_call: TRBJ2-2; clone_size: once; d_call: -; v_call: TRBV5-5; cdr3_aa: CASSPWGRDNTGELFF; cdr3_nt: TGTGCCAGCAGCCCCTGGGGGCGGGATAACACCGGGGAGCTGTTTTTT
j_call: TRBJ2-7; clone_size: -; d_call: -; v_call: TRBV21-1; cdr3_aa: CASSNWDRASYEQYF; cdr3_nt: TGTGCCAGCAGCAATTGGGACAGGGCATCCTACGAGCAGTACTTC
j_call: TRBJ1-2; clone_size: -; d_call: -; v_call: TRBV7-2; cdr3_aa: CASSLSTGPAYGYTF; cdr3_nt: TGTGCCAGCAGCTTAAGCACGGGACCGGCCTATGGCTACACCTTC
j_call: TRBJ1-5; clone_size: -; d_call: -; v_call: TRBV7-8; cdr3_aa: CASSLNPGSNQPQHF; cdr3_nt: TGTGCCAGCAGCTTAAACCCGGGGAGCAATCAGCCCCAGCATTTT
j_call: TRBJ2-1; clone_size: -; d_call: TRBD2; v_call: TRBV5-1; cdr3_aa: CASSDRREGNEQFF; cdr3_nt: TGCGCCAGCAGCGACAGGCGGGAGGGCAATGAGCAGTTCTTC
j_call: TRBJ2-3; clone_size: -; d_call: -; v_call: TRBV5-5; cdr3_aa: CASSLFVTDTQYF; cdr3_nt: TGTGCCAGCAGCTTGTTCGTCACAGATACGCAGTATTTT
j_call: TRBJ2-1; clone_size: -; d_call: -; v_call: TRBV6-1; cdr3_aa: CASSDRDGTYNEQFF; cdr3_nt: TGTGCCAGCAGTGACCGGGACGGCACTTACAATGAGCAGTTCTTC
j_call: TRBJ2-3; clone_size: -; d_call: -; v_call: TRBV6-6; cdr3_aa: CASSYSNTDTQYF; cdr3_nt: TGTGCCAGCAGTTACTCGAACACAGATACGCAGTATTTT
j_call: TRBJ1-1; clone_size: -; d_call: -; v_call: TRBV6-5; cdr3_aa: CASQLTLTEAFF; cdr3_nt: TGTGCCAGCCAACTGACCCTAACTGAAGCTTTCTTT
j_call: TRBJ2-3; clone_size: -; d_call: TRBD2; v_call: TRBV10-3; cdr3_aa: CAISTGTSVPDTQYF; cdr3_nt: TGTGCCATCAGCACCGGGACTAGCGTGCCAGATACGCAGTATTTT
j_call: TRBJ2-5; clone_size: once; d_call: -; v_call: TRBV4-2; cdr3_aa: CASSQAPYTGVGGETQYF; cdr3_nt: TGTGCCAGCAGCCAAGCCCCATATACCGGGGTAGGGGGGGAGACCCAGTACTTC
j_call: TRBJ2-7; clone_size: -; d_call: -; v_call: TRBV28; cdr3_aa: CASFGFSYEQYF; cdr3_nt: TGTGCCAGCTTCGGTTTCTCCTACGAGCAGTACTTC
j_call: TRBJ2-3; clone_size: once; d_call: -; v_call: TRBV2; cdr3_aa: CASSGKPSTDTQYF; cdr3_nt: TGTGCCAGCAGCGGTAAACCTAGCACAGATACGCAGTATTTT
j_call: TRBJ2-7; clone_size: -; d_call: -; v_call: TRBV19; cdr3_aa: CASSTGLGAYEQYF; cdr3_nt: TGTGCCAGTAGTACAGGGTTGGGAGCCTACGAGCAGTACTTC
j_call: TRBJ2-2; clone_size: -; d_call: -; v_call: TRBV11-1; cdr3_aa: CASSPSGLAGTGELFF; cdr3_nt: TGTGCCAGCAGCCCGTCGGGGCTAGCCGGGACCGGGGAGCTGTTTTTT
j_call: TRBJ2-1; clone_size: -; d_call: TRBD1; v_call: TRBV12-5; cdr3_aa: CASGRTGSSSNEQFF; cdr3_nt: TGTGCTAGTGGTCGGACAGGGAGTTCTTCCAATGAGCAGTTCTTC
j_call: TRBJ1-5; clone_size: -; d_call: TRBD1; v_call: TRBV27; cdr3_aa: CASSHRGHNQPQHF; cdr3_nt: TGTGCCAGCAGCCACAGGGGACACAATCAGCCCCAGCATTTT
j_call: TRBJ2-7; clone_size: -; d_call: -; v_call: TRBV27; cdr3_aa: CASSLSPSYEQYF; cdr3_nt: TGTGCCAGCAGTTTATCGCCCTCCTACGAGCAGTACTTC
j_call: TRBJ2-1; clone_size: -; d_call: TRBD2; v_call: TRBV28; cdr3_aa: CASSFLPSGNEQFF; cdr3_nt: TGTGCCAGCAGTTTCCTTCCTAGCGGGAATGAGCAGTTCTTC
j_call: TRBJ2-5; clone_size: -; d_call: -; v_call: TRBV6-4; cdr3_aa: CASSFRLVGQETQYF; cdr3_nt: TGTGCCAGCAGTTTCAGGCTAGTGGGCCAAGAGACCCAGTACTTC
j_call: TRBJ2-7; clone_size: -; d_call: -; v_call: TRBV30; cdr3_aa: CAWSVPVVSIEQYF; cdr3_nt: TGTGCCTGGAGTGTACCAGTGGTGTCTATCGAGCAGTACTTC
j_call: TRBJ1-1; clone_size: -; d_call: TRBD1; v_call: TRBV5-6; cdr3_aa: CASSPATGYEAFF; cdr3_nt: TGTGCCAGCAGCCCGGCGACAGGGTATGAAGCTTTCTTT
j_call: TRBJ1-6; clone_size: -; d_call: -; v_call: TRBV5-4; cdr3_aa: CASSFGGSPLHF; cdr3_nt: TGTGCCAGCAGCTTCGGGGGTTCACCCCTCCACTTT
j_call: TRBJ2-5; clone_size: -; d_call: TRBD2; v_call: TRBV11-2; cdr3_aa: CASSAGGWETQYF; cdr3_nt: TGTGCCAGCAGCGCCGGGGGGTGGGAGACCCAGTACTTC
j_call: TRBJ1-2; clone_size: -; d_call: -; v_call: TRBV10-3; cdr3_aa: CAISESRYGYTF; cdr3_nt: TGTGCCATCAGTGAGTCTCGCTATGGCTACACCTTC
j_call: TRBJ2-2; clone_size: -; d_call: -; v_call: TRBV28; cdr3_aa: CASSFGALSGELFF; cdr3_nt: TGTGCCAGCAGTTTTGGGGCCCTTAGCGGGGAGCTGTTTTTT
j_call: TRBJ2-1; clone_size: -; d_call: TRBD2; v_call: TRBV6-6; cdr3_aa: CASSYSSGSMDNEQFF; cdr3_nt: TGTGCCAGCAGTTACTCTAGCGGGTCTATGGACAATGAGCAGTTCTTC
j_call: TRBJ2-7; clone_size: -; d_call: TRBD2; v_call: TRBV28; cdr3_aa: CASNGGTSGYEQYF; cdr3_nt: TGTGCCAGCAACGGAGGGACTAGCGGTTACGAGCAGTACTTC
j_call: TRBJ2-5; clone_size: -; d_call: -; v_call: TRBV12-5; cdr3_aa: CASGFQGWETQYF; cdr3_nt: TGTGCTAGTGGTTTCCAGGGTTGGGAGACCCAGTACTTC
j_call: TRBJ2-1; clone_size: -; d_call: -; v_call: TRBV6-1; cdr3_aa: CASSEQLQAQFF; cdr3_nt: TGTGCCAGCAGTGAACAGCTGCAGGCGCAGTTCTTC
j_call: TRBJ1-6; clone_size: -; d_call: -; v_call: TRBV2; cdr3_aa: CASNARQKYNSPLHF; cdr3_nt: TGTGCCAGCAACGCCCGACAGAAATATAATTCACCCCTCCACTTT
j_call: TRBJ2-7; clone_size: -; d_call: -; v_call: TRBV7-7; cdr3_aa: CATRTDPMWQYF; cdr3_nt: TGTGCTACCAGGACTGATCCTATGTGGCAGTACTTC
j_call: TRBJ1-1; clone_size: once; d_call: -; v_call: TRBV9; cdr3_aa: CASSVDGRGAEAFF; cdr3_nt: TGTGCCAGCAGCGTAGACGGGCGAGGGGCTGAAGCTTTCTTT
j_call: TRBJ2-1; clone_size: -; d_call: TRBD2; v_call: TRBV27; cdr3_aa: CASSLSVYSGSTEQFF; cdr3_nt: TGTGCCAGCAGTTTATCGGTGTATAGCGGGAGTACTGAGCAGTTCTTC
j_call: TRBJ2-7; clone_size: once; d_call: TRBD1; v_call: TRBV4-2; cdr3_aa: CASSQDRGQGADEQYF; cdr3_nt: TGTGCCAGCAGCCAAGATCGGGGTCAGGGGGCTGACGAGCAGTACTTC
j_call: TRBJ1-5; clone_size: -; d_call: TRBD1; v_call: TRBV27; cdr3_aa: CASRSDRVDNQPQHF; cdr3_nt: TGTGCCAGCAGATCAGACAGGGTGGACAATCAGCCCCAGCATTTT
j_call: TRBJ2-3; clone_size: -; d_call: TRBD2; v_call: TRBV10-2; cdr3_aa: CASRWTSGITDTQYF; cdr3_nt: TGCGCCAGCCGTTGGACTAGCGGGATTACAGATACGCAGTATTTT
j_call: TRBJ1-6; clone_size: -; d_call: -; v_call: TRBV7-6; cdr3_aa: CASSPGQNSPLHF; cdr3_nt: TGTGCCAGCAGTCCGGGACAAAATTCACCCCTCCACTTT
j_call: TRBJ2-7; clone_size: -; d_call: TRBD1; v_call: TRBV28; cdr3_aa: CASSLGLLTGRNEQYF; cdr3_nt: TGTGCCAGCAGTTTGGGCCTCTTGACAGGGCGGAACGAGCAGTACTTC
j_call: TRBJ2-1; clone_size: -; d_call: -; v_call: TRBV27; cdr3_aa: CAALGRSYNEQFF; cdr3_nt: TGTGCGGCTTTGGGGAGGTCCTACAATGAGCAGTTCTTC
j_call: TRBJ2-7; clone_size: -; d_call: -; v_call: TRBV6-5; cdr3_aa: CASGDGYSYEQYF; cdr3_nt: TGTGCCAGCGGGGACGGATACTCCTACGAGCAGTACTTC
j_call: TRBJ1-5; clone_size: -; d_call: TRBD1; v_call: TRBV19; cdr3_aa: CASTPTGVGDQPQHF; cdr3_nt: TGTGCCAGTACCCCCACAGGGGTTGGGGATCAGCCCCAGCATTTT
j_call: TRBJ2-7; clone_size: -; d_call: -; v_call: TRBV6-6; cdr3_aa: CASSYNRESYEQYF; cdr3_nt: TGTGCCAGCAGTTACAACAGGGAGTCCTACGAGCAGTACTTC
j_call: TRBJ2-7; clone_size: -; d_call: TRBD1; v_call: TRBV6-5; cdr3_aa: CASSYSRTGDSYEQYF; cdr3_nt: TGTGCCAGCAGTTACTCCCGGACAGGGGACTCCTACGAGCAGTACTTC